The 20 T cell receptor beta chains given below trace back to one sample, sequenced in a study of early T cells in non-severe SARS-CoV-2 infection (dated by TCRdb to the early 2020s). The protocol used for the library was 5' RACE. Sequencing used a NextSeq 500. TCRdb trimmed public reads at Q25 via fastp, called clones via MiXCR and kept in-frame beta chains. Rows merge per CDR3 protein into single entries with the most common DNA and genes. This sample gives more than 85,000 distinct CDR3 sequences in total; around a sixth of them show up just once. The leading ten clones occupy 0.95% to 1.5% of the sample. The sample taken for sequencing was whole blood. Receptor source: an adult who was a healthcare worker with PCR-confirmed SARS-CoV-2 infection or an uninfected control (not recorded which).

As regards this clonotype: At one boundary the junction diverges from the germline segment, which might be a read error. The CDR3 DNA reads TGCACCAGCAGCAAAGACCCAGCCCCCAATCAGCCCCAGCATTTT. It specifies CTSSKDPAPNQPQHF. The chain has TRBV5-1 and TRBJ1-5, with D unresolved. The CDR3 contains 15 residues. Germline V gene data show CDR1 as SGHRS and CDR2 as YFSETQ.

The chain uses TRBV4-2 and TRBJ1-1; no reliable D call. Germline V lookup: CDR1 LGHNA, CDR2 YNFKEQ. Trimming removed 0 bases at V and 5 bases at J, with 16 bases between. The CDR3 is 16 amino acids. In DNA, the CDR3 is TGTGCCAGCAGCCAAGATCGAAATAGCAGGAGGACTGAAGCTTTCTTT. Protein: CASSQDRNSRRTEAFF.

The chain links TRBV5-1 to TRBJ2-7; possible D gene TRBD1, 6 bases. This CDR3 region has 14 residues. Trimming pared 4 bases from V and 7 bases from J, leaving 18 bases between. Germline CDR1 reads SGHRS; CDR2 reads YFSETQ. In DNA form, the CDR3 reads TGCGCCAGCAGCCCGGACAGCCTAGTGGGTGAGCAGTACTTC. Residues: CASSPDSLVGEQYF.

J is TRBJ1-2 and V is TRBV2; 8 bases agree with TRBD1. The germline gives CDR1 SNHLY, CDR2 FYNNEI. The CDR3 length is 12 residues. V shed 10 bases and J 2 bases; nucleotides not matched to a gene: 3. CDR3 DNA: TGTGCCAAACGGACAGGGAACTATGGCTACACCTTC. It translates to CAKRTGNYGYTF.

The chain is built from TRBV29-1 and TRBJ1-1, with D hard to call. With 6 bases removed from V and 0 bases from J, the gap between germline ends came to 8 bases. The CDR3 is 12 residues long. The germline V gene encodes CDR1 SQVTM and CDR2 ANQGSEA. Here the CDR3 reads CSVMSLNTEAFF. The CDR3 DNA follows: TGCAGCGTGATGAGCTTGAACACTGAAGCTTTCTTT. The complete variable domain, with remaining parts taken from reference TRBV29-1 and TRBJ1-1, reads SAVISQKPSRDICQRGTSLTIQCQVDSQVTMMFWYRQQPGQSLTLIATANQGSEATYESGFVIDKFPISRPNLTFSTLTVSNMSPEDSSIYLCSVMSLNTEAFFGQGTRLTVV.

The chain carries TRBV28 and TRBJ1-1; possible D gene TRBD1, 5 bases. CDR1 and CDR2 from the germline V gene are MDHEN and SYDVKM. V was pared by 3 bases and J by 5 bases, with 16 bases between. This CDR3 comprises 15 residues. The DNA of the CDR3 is TGTGCCAGCAGTTTCGCCGGGGCTAGAAAGACTGAAGCTTTCTTT. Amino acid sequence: CASSFAGARKTEAFF.

The CDR3 is CASSLYSLQANRNYGYTF. CDR3 coding DNA: TGTGCCAGCAGTTTATATTCCCTGCAGGCCAACAGGAACTATGGCTACACCTTC. The gene calls are TRBV28 and TRBJ1-2, with D possibly TRBD1 on 5 matching bases. CDR1 and CDR2 (germline): MDHEN, SYDVKM. V lost 1 base and J 2 bases, leaving 20 bases between the germline ends. CDR3 size: 18 residues.

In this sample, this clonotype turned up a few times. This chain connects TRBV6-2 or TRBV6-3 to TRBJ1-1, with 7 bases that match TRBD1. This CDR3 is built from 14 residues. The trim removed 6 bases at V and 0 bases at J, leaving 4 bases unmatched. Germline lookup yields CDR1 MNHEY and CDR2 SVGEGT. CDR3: CASRLDRVNTEAFF. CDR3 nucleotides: TGTGCCAGCAGACTAGACAGGGTGAACACTGAAGCTTTCTTT.

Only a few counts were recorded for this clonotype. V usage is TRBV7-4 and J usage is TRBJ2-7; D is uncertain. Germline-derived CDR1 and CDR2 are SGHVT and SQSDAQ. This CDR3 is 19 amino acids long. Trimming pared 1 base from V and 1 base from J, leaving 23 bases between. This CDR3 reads CASSLVVGDGRILSYEQYF. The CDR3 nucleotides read TGTGCCAGCAGCTTAGTGGTTGGTGACGGCAGGATTCTTTCCTACGAGCAGTACTTC.

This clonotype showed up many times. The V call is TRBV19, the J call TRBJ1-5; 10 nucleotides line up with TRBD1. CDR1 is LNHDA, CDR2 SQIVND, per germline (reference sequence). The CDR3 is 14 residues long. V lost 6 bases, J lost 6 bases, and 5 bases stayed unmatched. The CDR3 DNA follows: TGTGCCAGTAGGACAGGGGGCGCCGGTCAGCCCCAGCATTTT. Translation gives CASRTGGAGQPQHF.

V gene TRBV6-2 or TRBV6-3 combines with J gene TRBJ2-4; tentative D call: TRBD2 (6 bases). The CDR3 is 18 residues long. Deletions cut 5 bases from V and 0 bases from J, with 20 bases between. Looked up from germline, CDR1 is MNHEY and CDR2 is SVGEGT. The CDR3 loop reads CASSPPGGTLLAKNIQYF. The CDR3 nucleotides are TGTGCCAGCAGTCCCCCCGGGGGAACACTCCTAGCCAAAAACATTCAGTACTTC.

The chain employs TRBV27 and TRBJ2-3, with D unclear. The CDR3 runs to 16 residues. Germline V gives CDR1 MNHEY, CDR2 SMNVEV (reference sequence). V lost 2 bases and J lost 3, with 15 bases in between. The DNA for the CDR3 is TGTGCCAGCAGTTTAGGTGTCAGCCCGGCGACAGATACGCAGTATTTT. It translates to CASSLGVSPATDTQYF.

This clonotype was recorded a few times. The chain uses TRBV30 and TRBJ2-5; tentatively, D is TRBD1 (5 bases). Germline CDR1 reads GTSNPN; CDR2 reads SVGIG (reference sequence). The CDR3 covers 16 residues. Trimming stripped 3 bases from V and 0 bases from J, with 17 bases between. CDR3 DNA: TGTGCCTGGAGCCCCGACAGTTGGAACTACCAAGAGACCCAGTACTTC. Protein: CAWSPDSWNYQETQYF.

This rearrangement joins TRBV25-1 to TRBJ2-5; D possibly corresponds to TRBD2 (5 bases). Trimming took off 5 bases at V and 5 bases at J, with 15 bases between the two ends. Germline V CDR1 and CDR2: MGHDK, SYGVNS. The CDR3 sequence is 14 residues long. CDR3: CASSPRGIYETQYF. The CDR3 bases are TGTGCCAGCAGTCCACGAGGGATTTACGAGACCCAGTACTTC.

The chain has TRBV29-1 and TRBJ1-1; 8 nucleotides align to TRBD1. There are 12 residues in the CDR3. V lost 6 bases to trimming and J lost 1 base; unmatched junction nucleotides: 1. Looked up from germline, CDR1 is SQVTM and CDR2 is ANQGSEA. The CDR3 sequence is CSVGTGNTEAFF. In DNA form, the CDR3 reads TGCAGCGTGGGGACAGGGAACACTGAAGCTTTCTTT. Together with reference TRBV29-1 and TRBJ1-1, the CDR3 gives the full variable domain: SAVISQKPSRDICQRGTSLTIQCQVDSQVTMMFWYRQQPGQSLTLIATANQGSEATYESGFVIDKFPISRPNLTFSTLTVSNMSPEDSSIYLCSVGTGNTEAFFGQGTRLTVV.

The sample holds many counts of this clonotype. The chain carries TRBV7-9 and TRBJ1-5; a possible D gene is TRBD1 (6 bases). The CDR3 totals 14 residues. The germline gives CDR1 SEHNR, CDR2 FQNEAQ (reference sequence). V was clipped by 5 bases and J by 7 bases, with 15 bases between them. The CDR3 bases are TGTGCCAGCAGCCCGTTACAGGGTTACCAGCCCCAGCATTTT. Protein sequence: CASSPLQGYQPQHF.

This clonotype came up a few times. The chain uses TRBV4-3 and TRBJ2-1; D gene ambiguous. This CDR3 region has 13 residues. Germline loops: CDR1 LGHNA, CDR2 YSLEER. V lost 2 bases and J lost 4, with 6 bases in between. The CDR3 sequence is CASSQWVYNEQFF. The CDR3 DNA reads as TGCGCCAGCAGCCAATGGGTTTACAATGAGCAGTTCTTC.

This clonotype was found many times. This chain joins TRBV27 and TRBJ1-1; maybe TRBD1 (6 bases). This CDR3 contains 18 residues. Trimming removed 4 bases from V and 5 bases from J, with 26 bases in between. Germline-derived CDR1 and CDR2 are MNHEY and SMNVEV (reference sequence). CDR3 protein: CASSSRKGLSLGGTEAFF. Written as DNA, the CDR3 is TGTGCCAGCAGTTCCCGTAAAGGCCTCTCCCTAGGGGGGACTGAAGCTTTCTTT.

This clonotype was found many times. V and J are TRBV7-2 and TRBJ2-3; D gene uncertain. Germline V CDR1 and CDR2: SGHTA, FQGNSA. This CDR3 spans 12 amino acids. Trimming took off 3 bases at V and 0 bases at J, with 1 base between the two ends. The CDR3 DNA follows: TGTGCCAGCAGCTTTAGCACAGATACGCAGTATTTT. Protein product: CASSFSTDTQYF.

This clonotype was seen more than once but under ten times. In DNA, the CDR3 is TGTGCCAGCAGCCAAGGATTCGGACGGACTAGCGGGAGGAACAATGAGCAGTTCTTC. It codes for CASSQGFGRTSGRNNEQFF. This chain uses TRBV3-1 with TRBJ2-1; 14 nucleotides match TRBD2. The CDR3 is 19 amino acids. V lost 1 base, J lost 5 bases, and 10 bases stayed unmatched. Per germline, CDR1 LGHDT and CDR2 YNNKEL (reference sequence).